These T cell receptor beta chains were read from a single sample in a study of blood T cell repertoires in COVID-19. Assay: immunoSEQ multiplex PCR; the TCRdb copy retains only in-frame clones and omits some. The sample has 150,000 to 200,000 clones; approximately 86% are singletons. Sequenced input: peripheral blood. The receptors derive from a man aged 45-65 years with active or convalescent COVID-19. Each CDR3 is given without its conserved first and last residue.

TRBV28	ASSPWLPEAF
TRBV7-2	ASSLDRGGSQPQH
TRBV3-1/TRBV3-2	ASSHQGQGYGYT
TRBV7-5	VRSLGPSGTRVDGTDTQY
TRBV23-1	ASSQSPLRGGNQPQH
TRBV3-1/TRBV3-2	ASLLSAGNTEAF
TRBV28	ASTLGDRANSPLH
TRBV28	ASSWTYQETQY
TRBV5-6	ASSCLDRGLVDCYEQY
TRBV3-1/TRBV3-2	ASSQMTGNEQF
TRBV4-1	ASALGPGGGNEQF
TRBV6-6	ASTPLGGNIQY
TRBV18	ASSPSGDPGNTIY
TRBV19	ASSLTTLDEAF
TRBV15	ATSRRRGGGELF
TRBV7-3	ASSSTSGSYEQY
TRBV7-9	ASSLGTGETQPQH
TRBV7-9	ASRAQGREETQY
TRBV21-1	ASSTNKGGCVDTQY
TRBV12-3/TRBV12-4	ASSHGHKETQY
TRBV6-5	ASMPGQGSVGYT
TRBV28	ASRAAGTGGFDTQY
TRBV27	ASSLRDREYEQY
TRBV7-2	ASSLLTSGASYEQY
TRBV7-9	ASNTGLPNSPLH
TRBV10-3	ATTGGGFNEQF
TRBV5-5	ASSLEGAFHATQY
TRBV30	AWKTGPISYEQY
TRBV11-2	ASSLELAGYLLNTGELF
TRBV5-5	ASSFPGANQPQH
TRBV24-1	AISRGNSPLH
TRBV3-1/TRBV3-2	ASSHGALNTEAF
TRBV28	ASSLGGLSSYNEQF
TRBV14	ASSQVGRWNVVETQY
TRBV4-2	ASSQDGSGYGYT
TRBV28	ASSLMGGGLGYT
TRBV9	ASSAGTVFNQPQH
TRBV10-3	AISQSGGASYEQY
TRBV7-8	ASSRYYT
TRBV3-1/TRBV3-2	ASSQVITGGGGYT
TRBV7-9	ASSLGGRETQY
TRBV24-1	ATSDLGTSGIDEQF
TRBV3-1/TRBV3-2	ASSHLAGTGGGQY
TRBV19	ASSLYTAGAGELF
TRBV19	ASSIGLFGTQPQH
TRBV9	ASSVGGGAGSTDTQY
TRBV15	ATTAGGGRGNTIY